This is a list of T cell receptor beta chains from one sample in a study of cytomegalovirus exposure and HLA in healthy donors. Profiled with immunoSEQ multiplex PCR; TCRdb holds only in-frame clones, not every one. The sample lists 150,000 to 200,000 clones; 82% were seen once. The sample consisted of PBMCs. All receptors derive from a man aged 50 or older in good health and CMV-seropositive. Each CDR3 is given with its conserved first and last residue. Fields, in order: J gene, clone size, D gene, V gene, CDR3 protein, CDR3 DNA. A D gene is named only where the DNA matches it firmly. A clone size is listed for some rows: how often the clone was seen (once, few, many), or a class if it is expanded.

J: TRBJ1-5; size: -; D: TRBD1; V: TRBV30; CDR3: CAWDPSGTGSNQPQHF; DNA: TGTGCCTGGGATCCTTCCGGGACAGGGAGCAATCAGCCCCAGCATTTT
J: TRBJ1-2; size: -; D: -; V: TRBV28; CDR3: CASTGDYGYTF; DNA: TGTGCCAGCACCGGGGACTATGGCTACACCTTC
J: TRBJ2-3; size: -; D: -; V: TRBV2; CDR3: CASSGDWGADTQYF; DNA: TGTGCCAGCAGCGGGGACTGGGGGGCAGATACGCAGTATTTT
J: TRBJ1-2; size: -; D: -; V: TRBV15; CDR3: CATSSRTGGGYTF; DNA: TGTGCCACCAGCAGTAGGACCGGGGGTGGCTACACCTTC
J: TRBJ1-4; size: -; D: -; V: TRBV18; CDR3: CASSWTRGEKLFF; DNA: TGTGCCAGCTCATGGACCCGGGGGGAAAAACTGTTTTTT
J: TRBJ2-1; size: -; D: TRBD1; V: TRBV5-6; CDR3: CASSVPGGKGVNEQFF; DNA: TGTGCCAGCAGCGTTCCAGGGGGAAAAGGGGTCAATGAGCAGTTCTTC
J: TRBJ1-2; size: few; D: TRBD1; V: TRBV6-5; CDR3: CASSRDSSYGYTF; DNA: TGTGCCAGCAGTCGGGACAGCTCCTATGGCTACACCTTC
J: TRBJ2-3; size: few; D: TRBD2; V: TRBV28; CDR3: CASRTSGRSDTQYF; DNA: TGTGCCAGCCGGACTAGCGGGAGGTCAGATACGCAGTATTTT
J: TRBJ2-5; size: once; D: TRBD2; V: TRBV9; CDR3: CASSTSTSGGQETQYF; DNA: TGTGCCAGCAGCACCTCGACTAGCGGGGGCCAAGAGACCCAGTACTTC
J: TRBJ1-3; size: -; D: -; V: TRBV5-6; CDR3: CASSSIHGNTIYF; DNA: TGTGCCAGCAGCTCAATACACGGAAACACCATATATTTT